A single sample is the source of the 18 T cell receptor beta chains below, sequenced in a study of post-analysis software for immune sequencing data. The study's findings and limits: Among 5 or 6 TRBV segments more frequent in patients than controls were TRBV5-6, TRBV5-1 and TRBV20-1.

The library was made from cDNA and included unique molecular identifiers. TCRdb reprocessed the PCR reads with MiXCR, giving one entry per CDR3 protein. Among roughly 400,000 distinct CDR3 sequences listed, more than 30% were seen once. The antigens for these receptors are not known. The sample taken for sequencing was blood. The receptors shown here come from a girl aged 2-10 years with multiple sclerosis.

This chain uses TRBV6-5 with TRBJ2-5; D remains ambiguous. Germline assignment: CDR1 MNHEY and CDR2 SVGAGI. Trimming took 0 bases from V and 0 from J, leaving 11 bases between them. The CDR3 extends over 16 amino acids. The CDR3 DNA reads as TGTGCCAGCAGTTACTCGAATGCACAGAACCAAGAGACCCAGTACTTC. Its protein is CASSYSNAQNQETQYF.

A remark on this clonotype: At one of its ends the junction is not consistent with the germline gene, which may arise from a read error. This chain links TRBV7-9 with TRBJ2-5; D is ambiguous. The V gene's germline CDR1 is SEHNR and CDR2 FQNEAQ (reference sequence). The CDR3 is 16 amino acids. CDR3 residues: CASSLVPPWVNNEQYF. CDR3 DNA: TGTGCCAGTAGCTTAGTCCCGCCATGGGTAAACAATGAGCAGTACTTC.

The gene calls are TRBV7-9 and TRBJ2-6; the D is unclear. CDR3 size: 14 residues. V was pared by 5 bases and J by 4 bases, with 9 bases between. Germline lookup yields CDR1 SEHNR and CDR2 FQNEAQ (reference sequence). Here the CDR3 reads CASSDNGGANVLTF. The CDR3 DNA follows: TGTGCCAGCAGCGACAATGGGGGGGCCAACGTCCTGACTTTC. The full variable domain, rest sourced from reference TRBV7-9 and TRBJ2-6, is DTGVSQNPRHKITKRGQNVTFRCDPISEHNRLYWYRQTLGQGPEFLTYFQNEAQLEKSRLLSDRFSAERPKGSFSTLEIQRTEQGDSAMYLCASSDNGGANVLTFGAGSRLTVL.

This clonotype was observed at least ten times. The V call is TRBV7-2, the J call TRBJ2-7, with D uncertain. The germline V and J ends were trimmed by 3 bases and 0 bases, with 6 bases remaining between them. CDR3 length equals 13 residues. The germline V gene encodes CDR1 SGHTA and CDR2 FQGNSA. DNA of the CDR3: TGTGCCAGCAGCTTTTCCTCCTCCTACGAGCAGTACTTC. This sequence encodes CASSFSSSYEQYF.

Remarks on this clonotype: Sequence at one end of the junction differs from germline and may be a read error. The chain is built from TRBV9 and TRBJ1-1; TRBD1 matches 8 bases. Germline CDR1 is SGDLS and CDR2 is YYNGEE. CDR3 length: 12 amino acids. CDR3 sequence reads: CASGVPGGPAFF. In DNA, the CDR3 is TGTGCCAGCGGCGTCCCAGGGGGCCCAGCTTTCTTT.

The J gene is TRBJ2-5, the V gene TRBV5-5; 7 bases align to TRBD1. Germline V gene data show CDR1 as SGHKS and CDR2 as YYEKEE (reference sequence). The CDR3 spans 15 residues. With 6 bases clipped from V and 1 base from J, the junction kept 9 bases outside the gene matches. The CDR3 DNA reads as TGTGCCAGCAAGTGGTCGGGACAGCTCCAAGAGACCCAGTACTTC. This encodes CASKWSGQLQETQYF.

This chain uses TRBV6-5 with TRBJ2-1; TRBD1 or TRBD2 may be the D gene (5 bases each). The germline CDR1 and CDR2 sequences are MNHEY and SVGAGI. There are 15 residues in the CDR3. V was shortened by 2 bases and J by 6 bases, with 14 bases between the two germline ends. The CDR3 sequence: CASSYGGSYCNEQFF. Here the CDR3 DNA reads TGTGCCAGCAGTTACGGGGGTTCCTACTGCAATGAGCAGTTCTTC.

The rearrangement joins TRBV5-5 to TRBJ2-3; 8 nucleotides match TRBD1. In germline, CDR1 is SGHKS, CDR2 YYEKEE (reference sequence). With 1 base clipped from V and 2 bases from J, the junction kept 15 bases outside the gene matches. This CDR3 region has 19 residues. CDR3 region: CASSLTGQGGFSITDTQYF. The CDR3, as DNA: TGTGCCAGCAGCTTGACTGGACAGGGTGGTTTTTCTATCACAGATACGCAGTATTTT. Filled out from reference TRBV5-5 and TRBJ2-3, the complete variable domain reads DAGVTQSPTHLIKTRGQQVTLRCSPISGHKSVSWYQQVLGQGPQFIFQYYEKEERGRGNFPDRFSARQFPNYSSELNVNALLLGDSALYLCASSLTGQGGFSITDTQYFGPGTRLTVL.

V is TRBV20-1 and J is TRBJ2-5, with D tentatively TRBD1 or TRBD2 (5 bases each). Between the trimmed V and J ends, which lost 0 bases and 11 bases, there was a span of 19 bases. The CDR3 has 14 residues. The germline V gene encodes CDR1 DFQATT and CDR2 SNEGSKA (reference sequence). CDR3: CSARDPGPGNEQYF. The CDR3 nucleotides read TGCAGTGCTAGAGATCCAGGGCCGGGAAATGAGCAGTACTTC.

This chain uses TRBV29-1 with TRBJ1-2; 8 bases are shared with TRBD1. Per the germline V gene, CDR1 is SQVTM and CDR2 is ANQGSEA. V shed 6 bases and J 4 bases; nucleotides not matched to a gene: 4. CDR3 length equals 12 residues. For the CDR3, the DNA is TGCAGCGTATCTACAGGGGGCTATGGCTACACCTTC. It is translated as CSVSTGGYGYTF.

The table lists this clonotype with a few counts. The CDR3 spells CASSLEAGISYEQYF. DNA of the CDR3: TGTGCCAGCAGCTTAGAAGCGGGGATCTCCTACGAGCAGTACTTC. The chain has TRBV7-6 and TRBJ2-7; 7 bases match TRBD2. The junction had 3 bases not matched to a gene; V was cut back by 1 base and J by 0 bases. This CDR3 is built from 15 residues. Germline V CDR1 and CDR2: SGHVS, FNYEAQ.

The V call is TRBV6-5, the J call TRBJ2-1, with a possible D match to TRBD1 (6 bases). Germline CDR1 and CDR2: MNHEY and SVGAGI. The CDR3 length is 15 residues. The germline V and J ends were trimmed by 6 bases and 7 bases, with 19 bases remaining between them. The CDR3 is CASSPSSPRGNEQFF. The CDR3 region has the DNA TGTGCCAGCAGCCCTTCCTCCCCTAGGGGGAATGAGCAGTTCTTC.

This clonotype has just a few counts. V is TRBV6-6 and J is TRBJ2-3, with 9 bases matching TRBD2. The CDR3 consists of 16 residues. The V segment lost 1 base and the J segment 4 bases; nucleotides outside the gene matches: 6. Germline V lookup: CDR1 MNHNY, CDR2 SVGAGI (reference sequence). The CDR3 reads CASSYYGGGAADTQYF. CDR3 in DNA: TGTGCCAGCAGTTACTACGGCGGGGGGGCCGCAGATACGCAGTATTTT.

This clonotype was detected only a few times. V gene TRBV6-1 combines with J gene TRBJ2-5, with D perhaps matching TRBD1 or TRBD2 (6 bases each). Trimming stripped 7 bases from V and 5 bases from J, with 14 bases between. The V gene's germline CDR1 is MNHNS and CDR2 SASEGT. The CDR3 length is 13 residues. CDR3 residues: CASTEGGYETQYF. CDR3 bases: TGTGCCAGCACCGAGGGGGGTTATGAGACCCAGTACTTC.

This chain connects TRBV4-2 to TRBJ2-2; no clear D gene. This CDR3 contains 15 residues. The germline V and J ends were trimmed by 3 bases and 3 bases, with 11 bases remaining between them. Germline V lookup: CDR1 LGHNA, CDR2 YNFKEQ. CDR3 DNA sequence: TGTGCCAGCAGCCAGGCGATCTTATACACCGGGGAGCTGTTTTTT. Translating gives CASSQAILYTGELFF.

This rearrangement joins TRBV27 to TRBJ1-6, with 11 positions matching TRBD1. Per germline, CDR1 MNHEY and CDR2 SMNVEV (reference sequence). CDR3 size: 16 residues. V gave up 5 bases and J gave up 6 bases; unmatched junction bases: 6. Written as DNA, the CDR3 is TGTGCCAGCAGTCCCCGGACAGGGGGCCTTAATTCACCCCTCCACTTT. This encodes CASSPRTGGLNSPLHF.

The chain carries TRBV28 and TRBJ2-1; perhaps D is TRBD1 or TRBD2 (5 bases each). CDR3 length: 15 amino acids. The germline V gene has CDR1 MDHEN and CDR2 SYDVKM. V was pared by 2 bases and J by 5 bases, with 13 bases between. This CDR3 reads CASSLGQGPHNEQFF. CDR3 nucleotides: TGTGCCAGCAGTTTAGGGCAGGGACCCCACAATGAGCAGTTCTTC.

This clonotype was counted a few times. This chain uses TRBV12-3 or TRBV12-4 with TRBJ2-7; 7 positions agree with TRBD1. The CDR3 loop spans 14 amino acids. V lost 4 bases, J lost 5 bases, and 8 bases stayed unmatched. CDR3 coding DNA: TGTGCCAGCAGTTCTACAGGGGCTTTTCACGAGCAGTACTTC. This sequence encodes CASSSTGAFHEQYF.